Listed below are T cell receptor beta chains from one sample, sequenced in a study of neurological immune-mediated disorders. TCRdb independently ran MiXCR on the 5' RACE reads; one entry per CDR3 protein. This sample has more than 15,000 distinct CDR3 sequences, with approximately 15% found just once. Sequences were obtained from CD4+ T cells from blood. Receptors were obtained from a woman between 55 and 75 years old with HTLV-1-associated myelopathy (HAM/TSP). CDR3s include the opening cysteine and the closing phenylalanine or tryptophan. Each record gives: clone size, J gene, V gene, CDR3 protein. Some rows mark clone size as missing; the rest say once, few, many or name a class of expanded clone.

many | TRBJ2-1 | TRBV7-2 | CASSLDGTHYNEQFF
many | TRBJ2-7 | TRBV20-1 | CSASPPGGLDYEQYF
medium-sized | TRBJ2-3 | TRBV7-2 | CASSLALVIAGVTDTQYF
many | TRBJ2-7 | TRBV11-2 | CASSLGRDRRPYEQYF
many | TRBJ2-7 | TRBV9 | CASSKRDRDGYEQYF
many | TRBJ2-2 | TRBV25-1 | CASSGGLAVTGELFF
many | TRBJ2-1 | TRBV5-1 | CASSRTSGTYNEQFF
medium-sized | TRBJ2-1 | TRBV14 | CASSRFAGKRDEQFF
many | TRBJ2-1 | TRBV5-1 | CASSFRRPGVAGGGEQFF
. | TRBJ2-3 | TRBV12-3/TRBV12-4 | CASSVTRGTDTQYF
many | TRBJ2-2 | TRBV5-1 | CASRLQGAFTGELFF
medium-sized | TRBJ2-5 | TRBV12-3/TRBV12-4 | CASRPTGGNEETQYF
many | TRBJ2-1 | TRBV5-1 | CASSSNNEQFF
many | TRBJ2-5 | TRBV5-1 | CASSLAQTSGRQETQYF
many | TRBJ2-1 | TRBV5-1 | CASSSPGNYNEQFF
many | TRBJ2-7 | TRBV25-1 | CASRTGGTPWQYF
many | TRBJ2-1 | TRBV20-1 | CSAKRQGLDEQFF
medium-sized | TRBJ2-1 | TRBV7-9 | CASSLASGRAHEQFF
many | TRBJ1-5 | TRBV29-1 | CSVSPGVGQPQHF
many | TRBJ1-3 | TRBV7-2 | CASSLLAGSGNTIYF
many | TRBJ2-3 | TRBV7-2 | CASSFTSGGTDTQYF
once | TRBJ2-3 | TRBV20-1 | CSARPVPTGAADTQYF
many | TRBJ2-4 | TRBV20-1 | CSARDAPGRVAKNIQYF
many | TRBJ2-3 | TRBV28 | CASSSWTSASTDTQYF
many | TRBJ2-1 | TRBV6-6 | CASSYSGAPGRNEQFF
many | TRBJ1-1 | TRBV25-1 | CASSNRRAATGAFF
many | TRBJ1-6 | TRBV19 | CASSSSGDSPLHF
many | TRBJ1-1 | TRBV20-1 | CSATQGGYTEAFF
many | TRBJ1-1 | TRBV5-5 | CASSLFGGNTEAFF
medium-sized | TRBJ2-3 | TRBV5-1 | CASSSGQGADTQYF
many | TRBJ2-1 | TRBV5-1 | CASSLGGVNNEQFF
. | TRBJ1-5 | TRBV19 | CASRQGVPSNQPQHF
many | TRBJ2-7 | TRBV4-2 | CASSQETGTSTYEQYF
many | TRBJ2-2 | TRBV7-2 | CASSLIRATGELFF
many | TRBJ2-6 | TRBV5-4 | CASSWGRGDSGANVLTF
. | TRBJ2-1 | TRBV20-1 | CSALGLAYNEQFF
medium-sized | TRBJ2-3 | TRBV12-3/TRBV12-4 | CASSVTSGGTDTQYF
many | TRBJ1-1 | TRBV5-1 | CASTPGGSYTEAFF
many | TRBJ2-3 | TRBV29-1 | CSVGTSGADTQYF
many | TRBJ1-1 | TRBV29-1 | CSANRGGATEAFF
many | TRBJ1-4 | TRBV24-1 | CATSDPGQTEKLFF
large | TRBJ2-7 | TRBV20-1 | CSASRPGMSSYEQYF
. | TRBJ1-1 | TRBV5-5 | CASSLVGVTNTEAFF
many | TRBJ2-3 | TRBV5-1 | CASSALGSTDTQYF
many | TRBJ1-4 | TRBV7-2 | CASSLVVGTNEKLFF
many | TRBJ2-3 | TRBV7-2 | CASSYPGLVLNTQYF
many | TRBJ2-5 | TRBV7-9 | CASSPGLAEETQYF
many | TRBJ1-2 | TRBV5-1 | CASSLDGQFLNYGYTF
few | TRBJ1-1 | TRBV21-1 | CASSPPTTNTEAFF
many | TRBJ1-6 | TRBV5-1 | CASSLGSGYNSPLHF
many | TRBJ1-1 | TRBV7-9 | CASSELPGQGKNTEAFF